This TCR beta chain was recovered during a study of T-cell reconstitution after alpha-beta-depleted transplantation in children (dated by TCRdb to about 2016). General notes on the study: T-cell immune reconstitution after TCRalphabeta/CD19-depleted allogeneic hematopoietic cell transplantation in children was quantitatively tracked in the study by means of TCR repertoire profiling. Study-wide findings and limitations: Over the following months the frequencies of hyperexpanded clones went down, and after one year T-cell counts and TCRbeta diversity were mostly credited to newly produced T cells. In some patients, high TCRbeta diversity at day 60 was attributed to recipient T cells and intrathymic progenitors that had survived conditioning. The apparently early recovery of alphabetaT-cell counts about two months after transplant reportedly depended on only several hundred rapidly expanded clones that came from non-depleted graft cells.

This clonotype was seen a handful of times. Its antigen is not yet known. No base qualities exist here, and no much larger clone lies one base off it. Libraries were built with PCR. Sequencing was carried out with an Illumina HiSeq 2500. TCR library preparation used molecular barcoding, with unique molecular identifiers applied to normalize quantification of the TCRbeta repertoire. TCRdb reran the public reads through fastp at Q25 and MiXCR, keeping productive beta chains. Each CDR3 protein gets just one entry, which takes the most common genes and DNA from the rows behind it. For this sample there are approximately 130,000 distinct CDR3 sequences; 8% to 10% appear just once. The top ten constitute less than 25% of the sample. The label giving this sample's treatment or condition can be read as: allogeneic hematopoietic cell transplantation with graft depleted of TCRalphabeta T cells and CD19 B cells. The transplant recipients were children given TCRalphabeta/CD19-depleted allogeneic hematopoietic cell grafts.

CDR1 and CDR2 are read off the germline V gene (reference sequence) as SGHNT and YYREEE. V drops 0 bases and J drops 2 bases, leaving 8 bases in between. The CDR3, cysteine through phenylalanine, is 14 amino acids long. Kept here is only the CDR3 DNA, which spans 42 bases and is read in frame from base 1. The sequenced sample was PBMCs, mostly from graft donor cells, obtained 180 days after TCRalphabeta/CD19-depleted stem cell transplant. The rearrangement joined TRBV5-4 to TRBJ2-5; the D segment might be TRBD1 or TRBD2, since each matches 5 bases. This clonotype originated in a girl under three years old who had a stem cell transplant for combined immunodeficiency, so the T cells may come from the graft donor. The CDR3 amino acid sequence is: CASSLGGIQETQYF. The base sequence is TGTGCCAGCAGCTTGGGGGGGATTCAAGAGACCCAGTACTTC.